The 20 T cell receptor beta chains below were found in one sample sequenced in a study of a mutant IDH1 vaccine in newly diagnosed glioma. No antigens are known for them. Repertoires were generated with immunoSEQ multiplex PCR, while TCRdb's copy carries only in-frame clones and drops some. The sample carries around 56,000 clones, approximately 82% recorded once. Time point noted: week 5, during vaccination. Each dose of the vaccine consisted of 300 ug of mutant IDH1 20-mer peptide, with topical imiquimod. Sequenced here: PBMCs, sampled from a glioma patient whose treatment included an IDH1 peptide vaccine. These receptors came from a man younger than 45 with glioma.

The chain recombines TRBV7-9 with TRBJ2-7; possibly TRBD2 for D (6 bases). The CDR3 contains 13 residues. Trimming pared 3 bases from V and 6 bases from J, leaving 12 bases between. CDR1 is SEHNR, CDR2 FQNEAQ, per germline (reference sequence). CDR3 DNA: TGTGCCAGCAGCTTTGGGGCCGGGAGCGAGCAGTACTTC. Its protein is CASSFGAGSEQYF.

The CDR3 bases are TGTGCCAGCAGTTTGTCAGGGGGCTACACCGGGGAGCTGTTTTTT. Amino acids: CASSLSGGYTGELFF. The chain recombines TRBV27 with TRBJ2-2; 8 bases are shared with TRBD1. This CDR3 spans 15 amino acids. Unmatched junction bases numbered 3, after V lost 3 bases and J lost 3 bases. CDR1 and CDR2 (germline): MNHEY, SMNVEV (reference sequence).

The chain employs TRBV19 and TRBJ1-1; 11 nucleotides line up with TRBD1. Germline values: CDR1 LNHDA, CDR2 SQIVND (reference sequence). Trimming removed 4 bases from V and 6 bases from J; junction bases left unmatched: 7. The CDR3 extends over 15 amino acids. For the CDR3, the DNA is TGTGCCAGTAGTAAACAAGGACAGGGGGCCCCTGAAGCTTTCTTT. Protein: CASSKQGQGAPEAFF. The entire variable domain, with the rest obtained from reference TRBV19 and TRBJ1-1, is as follows: DGGITQSPKYLFRKEGQNVTLSCEQNLNHDAMYWYRQDPGQGLRLIYYSQIVNDFQKGDIAEGYSVSREKKESFPLTVTSAQKNPTAFYLCASSKQGQGAPEAFFGQGTRLTVV.

This rearrangement joins TRBV6-5 to TRBJ1-6; the D gene is possibly TRBD1 (5 bases). V lost 6 bases to trimming and J lost 3 bases, with 12 bases between them. Germline CDR1 reads MNHEY; CDR2 reads SVGAGI. The CDR3 contains 15 residues. In DNA form, the CDR3 reads TGTGCCAGCAGATCTCCGGGACTCTATAATTCACCCCTCCACTTT. Its protein product is CASRSPGLYNSPLHF.

The CDR3 bases are TGTGCCAGCAGTGCGAGAACGGGGAACACTGAAGCTTTCTTT. It codes for CASSARTGNTEAFF. This chain links TRBV25-1 with TRBJ1-1; no firm D call. V was shortened by 4 bases and J by 1 base, with 10 bases between the two germline ends. This CDR3 has 14 amino acids. Per the germline V gene, CDR1 is MGHDK and CDR2 is SYGVNS.

The V gene is TRBV30, the J gene TRBJ2-5, with 8 bases lining up with TRBD1. The CDR3 sequence is 13 residues long. Per the germline V gene, CDR1 is GTSNPN and CDR2 is SVGIG (reference sequence). After removal of 5 bases from V and 0 bases from J, the junction contained 2 bases not matched to a gene. The CDR3 region is CAWHRGYQETQYF. The CDR3 DNA is TGTGCCTGGCACAGGGGGTACCAAGAGACCCAGTACTTC.

The chain has TRBV29-1 and TRBJ1-2; D unresolved. The CDR3 runs 10 residues. Germline values: CDR1 SQVTM, CDR2 ANQGSEA. The ends were cut back, 6 bases at V and 5 bases at J, with 7 bases in the middle. The CDR3 bases are TGCAGCGTCAGAAATTATGGCTACACCTTC. Its translation: CSVRNYGYTF.

The CDR3 bases are TGCGCCAGCAGTACAGGCGCGGGGGGCCCCGGCGGGGTCTACGAGCAGTACTTC. This encodes CASSTGAGGPGGVYEQYF. The gene calls are TRBV5-1 and TRBJ2-7; 8 bases match TRBD2. After removal of 5 bases from V and 3 bases from J, the junction contained 19 bases not matched to a gene. The CDR3 extends over 18 amino acids. Germline V gene sequence: CDR1 SGHRS, CDR2 YFSETQ. Full variable domain (outside the CDR3, taken from reference TRBV5-1 and TRBJ2-7): KAGVTQTPRYLIKTRGQQVTLSCSPISGHRSVSWYQQTPGQGLQFLFEYFSETQRNKGNFPGRFSGRQFSNSRSEMNVSTLELGDSALYLCASSTGAGGPGGVYEQYFGPGTRLTVT.

This clone was counted once. The chain carries TRBV14 and TRBJ2-1; D perhaps matches TRBD1 (6 bases). The CDR3 has 14 amino acids. V was shortened by 9 bases and J by 1 base, with 13 bases between the two germline ends. Germline CDR1 reads SGHDN; CDR2 reads FVKESK. This CDR3 is CASTRGLSYNEQFF. DNA for the CDR3: TGTGCCAGTACCAGGGGATTGTCCTACAATGAGCAGTTCTTC.

This clone was counted once. The CDR3 DNA reads as TGTGCCAGCAATCAGCGGAGGCAGTACCAAGAGACCCAGTACTTC. It translates to CASNQRRQYQETQYF. This rearrangement joins TRBV11-2 to TRBJ2-5; the D gene is possibly TRBD2 (5 bases). Trimming took 7 bases from V and 0 from J, leaving 15 bases between them. The CDR3 contains 15 residues. Per the germline V gene, CDR1 is SGHAT and CDR2 is FQNNGV.

This clone was detected a few times. This sequence joins TRBV2 and TRBJ1-4; TRBD1 matches at 7 bases. V shed 5 bases, J shed 8 bases, and the junction held 5 bases outside the gene matches. Germline V gene sequence: CDR1 SNHLY, CDR2 FYNNEI. CDR3 length equals 13 residues. CDR3 DNA: TGTGCCAGCAGTCAACAGGGGTGGGAAAAACTGTTTTTT. Translating it yields CASSQQGWEKLFF. The full variable domain, in which reference TRBV2 and TRBJ1-4 provide the parts outside the CDR3, is EPEVTQTPSHQVTQMGQEVILRCVPISNHLYFYWYRQILGQKVEFLVSFYNNEISEKSEIFDDQFSVERPDGSNFTLKIRSTKLEDSAMYFCASSQQGWEKLFFGSGTQLSVL.

The rearrangement joins TRBV18 to TRBJ2-7; 7 bases fit TRBD1. CDR1 KGHSH and CDR2 LQKENI come from the germline V gene. The CDR3 runs 14 residues. V was pared by 2 bases and J by 3 bases, with 4 bases of the junction left unmatched. CDR3 nucleotide sequence: TGTGCCAGCTCACCAAGGGACAGCCACTACGAGCAGTACTTC. Amino acids: CASSPRDSHYEQYF. The full variable domain, completed using reference TRBV18 and TRBJ2-7, is NAGVMQNPRHLVRRRGQEARLRCSPMKGHSHVYWYRQLPEEGLKFMVYLQKENIIDESGMPKERFSAEFPKEGPSILRIQQVVRGDSAAYFCASSPRDSHYEQYFGPGTRLTVT.

The J gene is TRBJ2-7, the V gene TRBV19; TRBD2 might be the D (6 bases). This CDR3 is 17 amino acids long. From germline, CDR1 is LNHDA and CDR2 SQIVND (reference sequence). V was cut by 10 bases and J by 9 bases, with 34 bases left in between. The CDR3, as DNA: TGTGCCACCTCCCGGGGCGACCGTAAACCGTCTACGGGGGTGCAGTACTTC. Its protein product is CATSRGDRKPSTGVQYF.

This chain connects TRBV2 to TRBJ2-7; 15 nucleotides agree with TRBD2. CDR1 is SNHLY, CDR2 FYNNEI, per germline. The V segment lost 4 bases and the J segment 6 bases; nucleotides outside the gene matches: 4. CDR3 length: 15 residues. CDR3 nucleotides: TGTGCCAGCAGTGCCGTGGGACTAGCGGGGGGCGAGCAGTACTTC. Translated: CASSAVGLAGGEQYF.

V usage is TRBV19 and J usage is TRBJ1-1, with 11 positions matching TRBD1. J gave up 10 bases and V 10 bases, and 11 bases lay outside the gene matches. The length of the CDR3 is 13 residues. CDR1 is LNHDA, CDR2 SQIVND, per germline (reference sequence). CDR3 bases: TGTGCCACAATCGGACAGGGGGCGTCGGGAGCTTTCTTT. Its protein product is CATIGQGASGAFF.

V usage is TRBV11-2 and J usage is TRBJ2-7; D is undetermined. Germline loops: CDR1 SGHAT, CDR2 FQNNGV. The V end was cut by 3 bases, the J end by 3 bases, with 12 bases between. This CDR3 has 14 amino acids. The CDR3 bases are TGTGCCAGCAGCTTGTGGCGACGGTACTACGAGCAGTACTTC. Amino acids: CASSLWRRYYEQYF.

The CDR3 nucleotides are TGCAGTGTCCAGATCTCCTACGAGCAGTACTTC. It specifies CSVQISYEQYF. The chain is built from TRBV20-1 and TRBJ2-5; D call uncertain. The DNA end is a closer match to TRBJ2-7, so the J assignment may be wrong. CDR3 length: 11 residues. Germline V gene data show CDR1 as DFQATT and CDR2 as SNEGSKA (reference sequence).

The table lists this clone with a count of one. The V gene is TRBV5-1, the J gene TRBJ1-3; D is unclear. With 1 base removed from V and 0 bases from J, the gap between germline ends came to 11 bases. This CDR3 spans 16 amino acids. Germline CDR1 and CDR2: SGHRS and YFSETQ. Written as DNA, the CDR3 is TGCGCCAGCAGCTTGTTTTCCGGATTCTCTGGAAACACCATATATTTT. It translates to CASSLFSGFSGNTIYF.

This clone was observed a few times. The chain couples TRBV7-8 to TRBJ1-1; D is uncertain. V was shortened by 4 bases and J by 2 bases, with 14 bases between the two germline ends. The germline CDR1 and CDR2 sequences are SGHVS and FQNEAQ. The CDR3 runs 15 residues. This CDR3 is CASSSGDWGNTEAFF. The CDR3 DNA sequence: TGTGCCAGCAGCTCCGGGGATTGGGGAAACACTGAAGCTTTCTTT.

V gene TRBV14 combines with J gene TRBJ1-3; 7 bases are a match to TRBD1. The germline V gene has CDR1 SGHDN and CDR2 FVKESK. The CDR3 sequence is 15 residues long. The junction had 5 bases not matched to a gene; V was cut back by 4 bases and J by 2 bases. The CDR3 bases are TGTGCCAGCAGCCGTACAGGGGCTACTGGAAACACCATATATTTT. Translation: CASSRTGATGNTIYF.